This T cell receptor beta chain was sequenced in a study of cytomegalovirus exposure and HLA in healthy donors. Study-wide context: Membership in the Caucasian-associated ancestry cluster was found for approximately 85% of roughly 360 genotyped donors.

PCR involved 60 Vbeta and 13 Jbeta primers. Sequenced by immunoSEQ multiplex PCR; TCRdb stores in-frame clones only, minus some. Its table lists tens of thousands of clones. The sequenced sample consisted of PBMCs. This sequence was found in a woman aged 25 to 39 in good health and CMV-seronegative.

CDR3 region: CASSVMHGGDINEQFF. The CDR3 bases are TGTGCCAGCAGTGTGATGCATGGGGGGGACATAAATGAGCAGTTCTTC. The chain couples TRBV6-1 to TRBJ2-1; D is possibly TRBD2 (7 bases). The ends were cut back, 4 bases at V and 7 bases at J, with 20 bases in the middle. CDR1 is MNHNS and CDR2 is SASEGT in the germline V gene. The CDR3 runs to 16 residues.